Following are 14 T cell receptor beta chains from one sample sequenced in a study of blood T cell repertoires in COVID-19. Some clones are missing from TCRdb's copy, which holds only in-frame ones; the method was immunoSEQ multiplex PCR. Of roughly 440,000 clones listed, approximately 90% are singletons. Sequencing was carried out using peripheral blood. The source of these receptors is a woman aged 45-60 years with COVID-19, enrolled during active disease.

This clone showed up just a few times. V usage is TRBV5-8 and J usage is TRBJ2-2; 8 bases match TRBD1. V trimming: 3 bases; J trimming: 8 bases; junction bases outside the gene matches: 15. Germline lookup yields CDR1 SGHTS and CDR2 YDEGEE. The CDR3 has 17 residues. The chain's CDR3 is CASSSPGQEYTRGELFF. As DNA, the CDR3 is TGTGCCAGCAGCTCGCCGGGACAGGAGTACACGAGAGGGGAGCTGTTTTTT.

The chain carries TRBV29-1 and TRBJ2-1, with 9 bases lining up with TRBD1. With 6 bases clipped from V and 5 bases from J, the junction kept 8 bases outside the gene matches. This CDR3 contains 14 residues. The germline gives CDR1 SQVTM, CDR2 ANQGSEA. Here the CDR3 DNA reads TGCAGCGTGGGGGACAGGGTTAACAACAATGAGCAGTTCTTC. Translation: CSVGDRVNNNEQFF.

Only one count was recorded for this clone. The chain recombines TRBV2 with TRBJ2-1, with 10 bases matching TRBD1. The CDR3 runs to 15 residues. V was clipped by 1 base and J by 5 bases; unmatched bases: 2. CDR1 SNHLY and CDR2 FYNNEI come from the germline V gene. The chain's CDR3 is CASSEGDRGHNEQFF. CDR3 nucleotides: TGTGCCAGCAGTGAAGGGGACAGGGGCCACAATGAGCAGTTCTTC.

This chain links TRBV7-9 with TRBJ2-7, with D maybe TRBD1 (6 bases). The V gene lost 3 bases and the J gene lost 5 bases, with 14 bases spanning the gap. The CDR3 runs to 14 residues. Germline values: CDR1 SEHNR, CDR2 FQNEAQ (reference sequence). The CDR3 loop is CASSFKQGLDEQYF. The CDR3 nucleotides are TGTGCCAGCAGCTTTAAACAGGGCCTGGACGAGCAGTACTTC.

CDR3 bases: TGCAGCGGGGGAGCGGGAGCAGATACGCAGTATTTT. This encodes CSGGAGADTQYF. This rearrangement joins TRBV29-1 to TRBJ2-3; 8 bases are a match to TRBD2. Germline V gene lookup returns CDR1 SQVTM and CDR2 ANQGSEA. J was trimmed by 4 bases and V by 7 bases; bases with no gene match: 4. CDR3 size: 12 residues.

The genes are TRBV5-6 and TRBJ2-1; no clear D gene. Per the germline V gene, CDR1 is SGHDT and CDR2 is YYEEEE. The CDR3 extends over 13 amino acids. The V and J ends lost 4 bases and 2 bases respectively, with 7 bases between them. The DNA for the CDR3 is TGTGCCAGCAGCACTGCGACCTACAATGAGCAGTTCTTC. As protein: CASSTATYNEQFF. The full variable domain, completed using reference TRBV5-6 and TRBJ2-1, is DAGVTQSPTHLIKTRGQQVTLRCSPKSGHDTVSWYQQALGQGPQFIFQYYEEEERQRGNFPDRFSGHQFPNYSSELNVNALLLGDSALYLCASSTATYNEQFFGPGTRLTVL.

The genes are TRBV7-9 and TRBJ2-1, with TRBD1 as a possible D gene (6 bases). Germline V gene data show CDR1 as SEHNR and CDR2 as FQNEAQ (reference sequence). V was trimmed by 2 bases and J by 0 bases, leaving 11 bases between them. The CDR3 covers 16 residues. The CDR3 region is CASSLYEGVSYNEQFF. CDR3 nucleotide sequence: TGTGCCAGCAGCTTATATGAGGGGGTCTCCTACAATGAGCAGTTCTTC. Drawing the rest from reference TRBV7-9 and TRBJ2-1, the complete variable domain is DTGVSQNPRHKITKRGQNVTFRCDPISEHNRLYWYRQTLGQGPEFLTYFQNEAQLEKSRLLSDRFSAERPKGSFSTLEIQRTEQGDSAMYLCASSLYEGVSYNEQFFGPGTRLTVL.

CDR3 loop: CASSINRGNEKLFF. CDR3 DNA sequence: TGTGCCAGTAGTATCAACAGGGGAAATGAAAAACTGTTTTTT. This rearrangement joins TRBV19 to TRBJ1-4; 7 bases fit TRBD1. Trimming at V came to 3 bases and at J to 5 bases, leaving 3 bases not matched to a gene. This CDR3 has 14 residues. CDR1 LNHDA and CDR2 SQIVND come from the germline V gene (reference sequence).

J is TRBJ2-1 and V is TRBV3-1 (or the pseudogene TRBV3-2); TRBD2 aligns across 11 bases. V lost 2 bases, J lost 9 bases, and 12 bases stayed unmatched. CDR3 length: 17 residues. The germline CDR1 and CDR2 sequences are LGHDT and YNNKEL (reference sequence). DNA for the CDR3: TGTGCCAGCAGCCAACGTACCAGTAGCGGGGGGGCATTTGAGCAGTTCTTC. It translates to CASSQRTSSGGAFEQFF.

The chain has TRBV7-8 and TRBJ1-2, with TRBD1 matching over 8 bases. Germline values: CDR1 SGHVS, CDR2 FQNEAQ. J was trimmed by 3 bases and V by 2 bases; bases with no gene match: 8. CDR3 length: 16 residues. This CDR3 reads CASSLIKGQGDYGYTF. The CDR3 DNA sequence: TGTGCCAGCAGCTTAATTAAAGGACAGGGAGACTATGGCTACACCTTC.

The chain joins TRBV4-1 to TRBJ1-2, with D unclear. This CDR3 is 15 amino acids long. V dropped 3 bases and J dropped 5 bases, with 16 bases sitting between them. Germline-derived CDR1 and CDR2 are MGHRA and YSYEKL. CDR3 DNA sequence: TGCGCCAGCAGCCAGAACCTTGGCCGGACTTATGGCTACACCTTC. This translates into CASSQNLGRTYGYTF.

As regards this clone: Other nucleotide sequences from this sample produce the same CDR3. The CDR3, as DNA: TGTGCCAGTAGTACCCACAGGGGTACTGAAGCTTTCTTT. Translated: CASSTHRGTEAFF. J is TRBJ1-1 and V is TRBV19, with 7 bases that match TRBD1. CDR1 LNHDA and CDR2 SQIVND come from the germline V gene (reference sequence). J was trimmed by 5 bases and V by 4 bases; bases with no gene match: 4. The CDR3 consists of 13 residues.

J is TRBJ2-3 and V is TRBV6-5; TRBD2 matches at 11 bases. The CDR3 is made up of 15 amino acids. The V gene end was trimmed by 4 bases and the J gene end by 1 base; junction bases not matched to a gene: 1. The germline CDR1 and CDR2 sequences are MNHEY and SVGAGI. The CDR3 loop reads CASSSLAGGTDTQYF. Written as DNA, the CDR3 is TGTGCCAGCAGTTCACTAGCGGGGGGCACAGATACGCAGTATTTT.

The V and J genes are TRBV30 and TRBJ1-4; 7 bases match TRBD1. Germline CDR1 is GTSNPN and CDR2 is SVGIG (reference sequence). CDR3 size: 13 residues. Losses at the gene ends were 7 bases for V and 4 bases for J; bases not matched to a gene: 6. The CDR3 DNA reads TGTGCCTTACTGGGACAGCTTAATGAAAAACTGTTTTTT. It codes for CALLGQLNEKLFF.